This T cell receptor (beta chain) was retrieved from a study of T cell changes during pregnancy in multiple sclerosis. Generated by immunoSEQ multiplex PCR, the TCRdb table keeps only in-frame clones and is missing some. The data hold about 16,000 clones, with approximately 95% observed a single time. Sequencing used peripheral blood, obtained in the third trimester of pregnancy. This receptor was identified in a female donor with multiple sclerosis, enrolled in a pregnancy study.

CDR3 in DNA: TGCAGCGCCCTTCCCTGGGACTTCCAAGAGACCCAGTACTTC. Translating it yields CSALPWDFQETQYF. The chain carries TRBV29-1 and TRBJ2-5, with D possibly matching TRBD2 (6 bases). This CDR3 is 14 amino acids long. Trimming left V 7 bases short and J 1 base short, with 16 bases between. Per the germline V gene, CDR1 is SQVTM and CDR2 is ANQGSEA.